Listed below are T cell receptor beta chains from one sample, sequenced in a study of T cell responses to AZD1222 COVID-19 vaccine. Measured with immunoSEQ multiplex PCR; TCRdb has only the in-frame clones, and not every one. The table shows 100,000 to 150,000 clones, with 85% to 90% occurring only once. The sample in question was peripheral blood, obtained on day 0 of AZD1222 vaccination. These receptor sequences come from an adult in good health. CDR3s include the opening cysteine and the closing phenylalanine or tryptophan. D genes are given only for firm matches. The size field is filled for only some rows; it gives once, few, many or a size class.

d_gene: .; j_gene: TRBJ2-1; abundance: .; v_gene: TRBV4-1; CDR3aa: CASSRGGHRGDEQFF; CDR3nt: TGCGCCAGCAGCCGAGGAGGACATCGAGGCGATGAGCAGTTCTTC
d_gene: .; j_gene: TRBJ1-5; abundance: once; v_gene: TRBV19; CDR3aa: CASRSVGGDNQPQHF; CDR3nt: TGTGCCAGTAGGAGCGTCGGGGGGGACAATCAGCCCCAGCATTTT
d_gene: .; j_gene: TRBJ1-2; abundance: .; v_gene: TRBV3-1/TRBV3-2; CDR3aa: CASSQGTRGYTF; CDR3nt: TGTGCCAGCAGCCAAGGGACCAGAGGCTACACCTTC
d_gene: TRBD2; j_gene: TRBJ2-2; abundance: .; v_gene: TRBV11-2; CDR3aa: CARTGLPQNTGELFF; CDR3nt: TGTGCCAGAACGGGACTACCCCAGAACACCGGGGAGCTGTTTTTT
d_gene: .; j_gene: TRBJ1-2; abundance: .; v_gene: TRBV27; CDR3aa: CASRYTGGALNYGYTF; CDR3nt: TGTGCCAGCAGATATACCGGGGGGGCCCTTAACTATGGCTACACCTTC
d_gene: .; j_gene: TRBJ1-1; abundance: .; v_gene: TRBV30; CDR3aa: CAWRNQQGEVTEAFF; CDR3nt: TGTGCCTGGAGGAATCAACAGGGTGAGGTCACTGAAGCTTTCTTT
d_gene: .; j_gene: TRBJ1-6; abundance: .; v_gene: TRBV19; CDR3aa: CRTFRGSSYNSPLHF; CDR3nt: TGCCGGACTTTCCGGGGTAGCTCCTATAATTCACCCCTCCACTTT
d_gene: TRBD1; j_gene: TRBJ2-2; abundance: .; v_gene: TRBV9; CDR3aa: CASSVERQGNTGELFF; CDR3nt: TGTGCCAGCAGCGTCGAGAGACAGGGAAACACCGGGGAGCTGTTTTTT
d_gene: .; j_gene: TRBJ1-1; abundance: .; v_gene: TRBV6-5; CDR3aa: CASSYAGDWENTEAFF; CDR3nt: TGTGCCAGCAGCTACGCAGGGGACTGGGAGAACACTGAAGCTTTCTTT
d_gene: .; j_gene: TRBJ2-7; abundance: .; v_gene: TRBV2; CDR3aa: CASSDGSDSYEQYF; CDR3nt: TGTGCCAGCAGTGATGGTAGCGACTCCTACGAGCAGTACTTC
d_gene: .; j_gene: TRBJ2-3; abundance: .; v_gene: TRBV3-1/TRBV3-2; CDR3aa: CASSLRTARRADTQYF; CDR3nt: TGTGCCAGCAGCCTTAGGACGGCCCGACGGGCTGATACGCAGTATTTT
d_gene: .; j_gene: TRBJ1-6; abundance: once; v_gene: TRBV3-1/TRBV3-2; CDR3aa: CASSQEGQVYNSPLHF; CDR3nt: TGTGCCAGCAGCCAAGAGGGACAAGTCTATAATTCACCCCTCCACTTT
d_gene: .; j_gene: TRBJ1-3; abundance: .; v_gene: TRBV28; CDR3aa: CASSFLGGTGNTIYF; CDR3nt: TGTGCCAGCAGTTTTCTTGGGGGAACTGGAAACACCATATATTTT
d_gene: TRBD1; j_gene: TRBJ1-6; abundance: .; v_gene: TRBV28; CDR3aa: CASRDDRTGRSSPLHF; CDR3nt: TGTGCCAGCAGAGACGACCGGACAGGGCGGAGTTCACCCCTCCACTTT
d_gene: TRBD1; j_gene: TRBJ1-4; abundance: once; v_gene: TRBV11-2; CDR3aa: CASSLWDRGKLFF; CDR3nt: TGTGCCAGCAGCTTATGGGACAGGGGAAAACTGTTTTTT
d_gene: .; j_gene: TRBJ1-5; abundance: .; v_gene: TRBV19; CDR3aa: CASSNWGSYSNQPQHF; CDR3nt: TGTGCCAGTAGTAACTGGGGGTCCTATAGCAATCAGCCCCAGCATTTT
d_gene: .; j_gene: TRBJ2-1; abundance: .; v_gene: TRBV5-1; CDR3aa: CASSLESGSYNEQFF; CDR3nt: TGCGCCAGCAGCTTGGAAAGCGGATCCTACAATGAGCAGTTCTTC
d_gene: TRBD2; j_gene: TRBJ2-2; abundance: .; v_gene: TRBV10-3; CDR3aa: CAISEGRERINTGELFF; CDR3nt: TGTGCCATCAGTGAGGGGAGGGAGCGGATAAACACCGGGGAGCTGTTTTTT
d_gene: .; j_gene: TRBJ1-2; abundance: .; v_gene: TRBV7-3; CDR3aa: CASSLTGRTNGYTF; CDR3nt: TGTGCCAGCAGCTTAACGGGACGGACAAATGGCTACACCTTC
d_gene: .; j_gene: TRBJ2-2; abundance: .; v_gene: TRBV19; CDR3aa: CASSRDTVPGRLFF; CDR3nt: TGTGCCAGTAGCCGGGACACAGTGCCTGGACGGCTGTTTTTT
d_gene: TRBD1; j_gene: TRBJ1-1; abundance: .; v_gene: TRBV6-2/TRBV6-3; CDR3aa: CASSSGQGALNTEAFF; CDR3nt: TGTGCCAGCAGCTCCGGACAGGGGGCTTTGAACACTGAAGCTTTCTTT
d_gene: .; j_gene: TRBJ1-2; abundance: .; v_gene: TRBV10-1; CDR3aa: CASSESNRGPCCGYTF; CDR3nt: TGCGCCAGCAGTGAGTCGAATCGAGGGCCCTGTTGTGGCTACACCTTC
d_gene: .; j_gene: TRBJ1-3; abundance: .; v_gene: TRBV6-1; CDR3aa: CASSVGGSPGSGNTIYF; CDR3nt: TGTGCCAGCAGTGTTGGGGGCAGTCCTGGCTCTGGAAACACCATATATTTT
d_gene: TRBD1; j_gene: TRBJ1-6; abundance: .; v_gene: TRBV18; CDR3aa: CASSPTGGLAPLHF; CDR3nt: TGTGCCAGCTCACCGACAGGGGGCTTAGCACCCCTCCACTTT
d_gene: .; j_gene: TRBJ1-5; abundance: .; v_gene: TRBV7-9; CDR3aa: CASSLFSNQPQHF; CDR3nt: TGTGCCAGCAGCTTGTTCAGCAATCAGCCCCAGCATTTT
d_gene: .; j_gene: TRBJ1-5; abundance: .; v_gene: TRBV3-1/TRBV3-2; CDR3aa: CASSQGFGSNQPQHF; CDR3nt: TGTGCCAGCAGCCAAGGCTTCGGTAGCAATCAGCCCCAGCATTTT
d_gene: .; j_gene: TRBJ1-2; abundance: .; v_gene: TRBV6-1; CDR3aa: CASSEGRAYGYTF; CDR3nt: TGTGCCAGCAGTGAAGGCAGGGCTTATGGCTACACCTTC
d_gene: .; j_gene: TRBJ1-3; abundance: .; v_gene: TRBV21-1; CDR3aa: CASSLVGGILVGNTIYF; CDR3nt: TGTGCCAGCAGCCTAGTGGGGGGTATCTTGGTTGGAAACACCATATATTTT
d_gene: .; j_gene: TRBJ2-7; abundance: few; v_gene: TRBV7-9; CDR3aa: CASSYRTGRAFEQYF; CDR3nt: TGTGCCAGCAGCTACCGGACAGGGAGGGCGTTCGAGCAGTACTTC
d_gene: TRBD2; j_gene: TRBJ2-7; abundance: once; v_gene: TRBV6-5; CDR3aa: CASSYGLAGEQYF; CDR3nt: TGTGCCAGCAGTTACGGACTAGCAGGCGAGCAGTACTTC
d_gene: .; j_gene: TRBJ2-6; abundance: .; v_gene: TRBV5-1; CDR3aa: CASGLGGGAFSGANVLTF; CDR3nt: TGCGCCAGCGGACTAGGTGGGGGGGCCTTCTCTGGGGCCAACGTCCTGACTTTC
d_gene: .; j_gene: TRBJ2-3; abundance: .; v_gene: TRBV6-2/TRBV6-3; CDR3aa: CASSYSRGGWETSTDTQYF; CDR3nt: TGTGCCAGCAGTTACAGCCGTGGGGGCTGGGAGACAAGCACAGATACGCAGTATTTT
d_gene: .; j_gene: TRBJ1-2; abundance: .; v_gene: TRBV2; CDR3aa: CASSGTEEGGYTF; CDR3nt: TGTGCCAGCAGTGGGACGGAGGAGGGTGGCTACACCTTC
d_gene: TRBD2; j_gene: TRBJ2-3; abundance: .; v_gene: TRBV27; CDR3aa: CASSPGTSGNTDTQYF; CDR3nt: TGTGCCAGCAGTCCGGGGACTAGCGGGAACACAGATACGCAGTATTTT
d_gene: TRBD2; j_gene: TRBJ2-5; abundance: .; v_gene: TRBV10-3; CDR3aa: CAIRAGTSGQETQYF; CDR3nt: TGTGCCATCAGAGCCGGGACTAGCGGCCAAGAGACCCAGTACTTC
d_gene: TRBD2; j_gene: TRBJ2-1; abundance: .; v_gene: TRBV9; CDR3aa: CASSPWTSNEQFF; CDR3nt: TGTGCCAGCAGCCCGTGGACTAGCAATGAGCAGTTCTTC
d_gene: .; j_gene: TRBJ1-5; abundance: .; v_gene: TRBV4-1; CDR3aa: CASSQGGLSNQPQHF; CDR3nt: TGCGCCAGCAGCCAAGGAGGCCTTAGCAATCAGCCCCAGCATTTT
d_gene: .; j_gene: TRBJ1-4; abundance: .; v_gene: TRBV11-1; CDR3aa: CASSAQGPTNEKLFF; CDR3nt: TGTGCCAGCAGCGCCCAGGGCCCAACTAATGAAAAACTGTTTTTT
d_gene: TRBD2; j_gene: TRBJ2-1; abundance: once; v_gene: TRBV6-1; CDR3aa: CASSDLAGGPGEQFF; CDR3nt: TGTGCCAGCAGTGATCTAGCGGGAGGGCCAGGTGAGCAGTTCTTC
d_gene: .; j_gene: TRBJ1-2; abundance: .; v_gene: TRBV9; CDR3aa: CASSAGSGIGYTF; CDR3nt: TGTGCCAGCAGCGCGGGTTCGGGGATAGGCTACACCTTC
d_gene: .; j_gene: TRBJ2-7; abundance: few; v_gene: TRBV2; CDR3aa: CASSEAGYRADEQYF; CDR3nt: TGTGCCAGCAGTGAAGCTGGGTACAGGGCCGACGAGCAGTACTTC
d_gene: TRBD2; j_gene: TRBJ2-5; abundance: .; v_gene: TRBV4-3; CDR3aa: CASSQDRGQPGLAGAQETQYF; CDR3nt: TGCGCCAGCAGCCAAGATCGGGGACAGCCGGGACTAGCGGGAGCTCAAGAGACCCAGTACTTC
d_gene: .; j_gene: TRBJ1-2; abundance: .; v_gene: TRBV10-3; CDR3aa: CAISGWTRANYGYTF; CDR3nt: TGTGCCATCAGTGGATGGACAAGAGCTAACTATGGCTACACCTTC
d_gene: TRBD1; j_gene: TRBJ2-3; abundance: .; v_gene: TRBV29-1; CDR3aa: CSVLDRGRTDTQYF; CDR3nt: TGCAGCGTTCTTGACAGGGGGCGTACAGATACGCAGTATTTT
d_gene: TRBD2; j_gene: TRBJ2-1; abundance: .; v_gene: TRBV27; CDR3aa: CASSGLVSYNEQFF; CDR3nt: TGTGCCAGCAGTGGACTAGTCTCCTACAATGAGCAGTTCTTC
d_gene: TRBD1; j_gene: TRBJ1-5; abundance: .; v_gene: TRBV2; CDR3aa: CASNTGTGENQPQHF; CDR3nt: TGTGCCAGCAATACCGGGACAGGGGAAAATCAGCCCCAGCATTTT
d_gene: TRBD1; j_gene: TRBJ1-2; abundance: .; v_gene: TRBV7-2; CDR3aa: CASSRTGVGDGYTF; CDR3nt: TGTGCCAGCAGCCGTACAGGGGTCGGGGATGGCTACACCTTC
d_gene: TRBD1; j_gene: TRBJ1-1; abundance: .; v_gene: TRBV14; CDR3aa: CASSQQGAGTEAFF; CDR3nt: TGTGCCAGCAGCCAACAGGGGGCGGGCACTGAAGCTTTCTTT
d_gene: .; j_gene: TRBJ1-1; abundance: .; v_gene: TRBV7-9; CDR3aa: CASSGSRDKGDTEAFF; CDR3nt: TGTGCCAGCAGCGGAAGTAGGGATAAGGGGGACACTGAAGCTTTCTTT
d_gene: .; j_gene: TRBJ2-7; abundance: .; v_gene: TRBV10-3; CDR3aa: CAINQNSYEQYF; CDR3nt: TGTGCCATCAATCAAAACTCCTACGAGCAGTACTTC
d_gene: .; j_gene: TRBJ2-3; abundance: .; v_gene: TRBV5-1; CDR3aa: CASSLARRGPTTDTQYF; CDR3nt: TGCGCCAGCAGCTTGGCCAGGCGGGGACCGACCACAGATACGCAGTATTTT
d_gene: .; j_gene: TRBJ1-1; abundance: .; v_gene: TRBV28; CDR3aa: CATVSSLAYTEAFF; CDR3nt: TGTGCCACTGTGAGCTCCCTAGCGTACACTGAAGCTTTCTTT
d_gene: TRBD2; j_gene: TRBJ2-3; abundance: .; v_gene: TRBV9; CDR3aa: CASSVPLGSGSPDTQYF; CDR3nt: TGTGCCAGCAGCGTCCCCCTCGGTAGCGGGAGTCCAGATACGCAGTATTTT
d_gene: .; j_gene: TRBJ2-5; abundance: .; v_gene: TRBV3-1/TRBV3-2; CDR3aa: CASSPERETQYF; CDR3nt: TGTGCCAGCAGCCCAGAGAGAGAGACCCAGTACTTC
d_gene: .; j_gene: TRBJ2-7; abundance: .; v_gene: TRBV7-2; CDR3aa: CASRQLPGRAYEQYF; CDR3nt: TGTGCCAGCAGACAGCTCCCCGGTAGGGCCTACGAGCAGTACTTC
d_gene: .; j_gene: TRBJ2-1; abundance: .; v_gene: TRBV6-6; CDR3aa: CASFRRGAAYNEQFF; CDR3nt: TGTGCCAGCTTCCGAAGGGGAGCAGCATACAATGAGCAGTTCTTC
d_gene: .; j_gene: TRBJ2-2; abundance: .; v_gene: TRBV18; CDR3aa: CASSPFQTSNTGELFF; CDR3nt: TGTGCCAGCTCACCATTCCAGACCTCGAACACCGGGGAGCTGTTTTTT